This T cell receptor beta chain came from a study of patients and donors after allogeneic stem cell transplantation. Via MiXCR, TCRdb re-called the RT-PCR reads, giving one row per CDR3 protein. Of about 89,000 distinct CDR3 sequences listed, about 44% are singletons. Sequenced input: blood, either unsorted or a sorted T cell fraction (not recorded which). This TCR was sampled from a human donor who was either an allogeneic HSCT recipient or a stem cell or donor lymphocyte infusion donor (not recorded which). It is not recorded whose cells these are; they may come from a transplant donor.

Written as DNA, the CDR3 is TGTGCCAGCAGCTTTGGACCAACCGGGGAGCTGTTTTTT. Its protein product is CASSFGPTGELFF. The chain couples TRBV5-5 to TRBJ2-2; D gene uncertain. Trimming took off 2 bases at V and 5 bases at J, with 7 bases between the two ends. CDR3 length: 13 residues. Germline V gene sequence: CDR1 SGHKS, CDR2 YYEKEE (reference sequence).